The 17 T cell receptor beta chains given below trace back to one sample, sequenced in a study of Ad26.COV2.S vaccination and SARS-CoV-2 variants. Clones were read by immunoSEQ multiplex PCR, and TCRdb kept only the in-frame ones, dropping some. The table has fewer than 500,000 clones, around nine tenths seen once. Sample treatment: some 20 received Ad26.COV2.S at low or high dose, single or two shots; a few received placebo; per-sample allocation not given. Specimen acquisition occurred on day 63 following the initial vaccine or placebo injection. This material consisted of peripheral blood, taken in a trial of Ad26.COV2.S vaccine versus placebo. Every receptor here comes from a person between 18 and 65 years old who received the Ad26.COV2.S COVID-19 vaccine or a placebo.

The chain uses TRBV9 and TRBJ2-5, with D perhaps given as TRBD1 or TRBD2 (5 bases each). CDR1 and CDR2 (germline): SGDLS, YYNGEE. This CDR3 is built from 18 residues. Trimming took 0 bases from V and 5 from J, leaving 23 bases between them. CDR3 protein: CASSVGGTVVGHWETQYF. CDR3 coding DNA: TGTGCCAGCAGCGTAGGGGGGACGGTGGTCGGGCATTGGGAGACCCAGTACTTC.

This chain links TRBV10-2 with TRBJ2-3, with 11 nucleotides matching TRBD2. CDR1 WSHSY and CDR2 SAAADI come from the germline V gene. The CDR3 length is 14 residues. The V segment lost 6 bases and the J segment 4 bases; nucleotides outside the gene matches: 3. The chain's CDR3 is CASRLAGAADTQYF. CDR3 nucleotides: TGCGCCAGCAGACTAGCGGGAGCCGCAGATACGCAGTATTTT.

This chain uses TRBV4-3 with TRBJ2-1, with a tentative D call TRBD2 (6 bases). V lost 1 base to trimming and J lost 9 bases, with 22 bases between them. The CDR3 covers 17 residues. CDR1 LGHNA and CDR2 YSLEER come from the germline V gene. The CDR3: CASSQVLGGMALGEQFF. As DNA, the CDR3 is TGCGCCAGCAGCCAAGTTTTAGGCGGGATGGCTCTGGGTGAGCAGTTCTTC.

The rearrangement links TRBV5-1 to TRBJ1-5; TRBD1 matches at 7 bases. Germline V gene data show CDR1 as SGHRS and CDR2 as YFSETQ. The CDR3 runs 14 residues. V lost 0 bases, J lost 6 bases, and 3 bases stayed unmatched. The CDR3 nucleotides read TGCGCCAGCAGCTTGGACAGGGGTGGTCAGCCCCAGCATTTT. It translates to CASSLDRGGQPQHF.

This chain joins TRBV6-5 and TRBJ1-6; 7 bases fit TRBD1. This CDR3 comprises 15 residues. CDR1 and CDR2 from the germline V gene are MNHEY and SVGAGI. Germline trimming cut 2 bases from V and 9 bases from J; bases unmatched to any gene: 7. CDR3 sequence: CASSYVPGGGSPLHF. The CDR3 bases are TGTGCCAGCAGTTACGTCCCAGGGGGGGGTTCACCCCTCCACTTT.

This clone was recorded only once. The chain has TRBV30 and TRBJ2-5; 7 nucleotides match TRBD2. Germline CDR1 reads GTSNPN; CDR2 reads SVGIG (reference sequence). This CDR3 has 14 residues. Trimming cost V 5 bases and J 4 bases; bases outside gene matches: 10. This CDR3 is CAWGQAGLAETQYF. Here the CDR3 DNA reads TGTGCCTGGGGACAAGCGGGACTGGCAGAGACCCAGTACTTC.

This rearrangement joins TRBV6-5 to TRBJ2-1; D is perhaps TRBD1 (5 bases). The V and J ends lost 0 bases and 10 bases respectively, with 16 bases between them. Germline V gene sequence: CDR1 MNHEY, CDR2 SVGAGI. This CDR3 spans 15 amino acids. The CDR3 nucleotides are TGTGCCAGCAGTTACTCGACGCAGGGATTCACGGAGCAGTTCTTC. The encoded protein is CASSYSTQGFTEQFF.

The gene calls are TRBV5-1 and TRBJ1-1; possibly TRBD1 for D (6 bases). The V end lost 4 bases, the J end lost 6 bases, and 16 bases lay between the germline ends. CDR1 and CDR2 (germline): SGHRS, YFSETQ. The CDR3 has 14 residues. The CDR3 DNA follows: TGCGCCAGCAGCAAACGAACAGGGTTCGCTGAAGCTTTCTTT. This gives the protein CASSKRTGFAEAFF.

Written as DNA, the CDR3 is TGCGCCAGCAGCCAAGATAGCAGTGCCGGGGAGCTGTTTTTT. Residues: CASSQDSSAGELFF. This chain links TRBV4-3 with TRBJ2-2, with no clear D. The CDR3 extends over 14 amino acids. Per germline, CDR1 LGHNA and CDR2 YSLEER. V lost 0 bases, J lost 6 bases, and 8 bases lay in between.

This clone was recorded once. The V call is TRBV6-4, the J call TRBJ2-2, with TRBD2 matching 12 bases. J lost 8 bases, V lost 8 bases, and 6 bases had no gene match. This CDR3 comprises 14 residues. Germline-derived CDR1 and CDR2 are MRHNA and SNTAGT. In DNA form, the CDR3 reads TGTGCCAGCTCAGGACTAGCGGGAACTGGGGAGCTGTTTTTT. Translated, it gives CASSGLAGTGELFF.

The chain joins TRBV24-1 to TRBJ2-1, with 16 bases identical to TRBD2. From germline, CDR1 is KGHDR and CDR2 SFDVKD. V shed 4 bases and J 3 bases; nucleotides not matched to a gene: 5. CDR3 size: 18 residues. The CDR3 region is CATSEPGLAGGSYNEQFF. Here the CDR3 DNA reads TGTGCCACCAGTGAGCCGGGACTAGCGGGAGGGAGCTACAATGAGCAGTTCTTC.

The V and J genes are TRBV6-2 or TRBV6-3 and TRBJ2-1; no firm D call. Trimming took 4 bases from V and 0 from J, leaving 10 bases between them. Germline V gives CDR1 MNHEY, CDR2 SVGEGT. CDR3 length: 15 amino acids. CDR3 DNA: TGTGCCAGCAGTTCTCAAGTAAGCTCCTACAATGAGCAGTTCTTC. This encodes CASSSQVSSYNEQFF.

The chain couples TRBV5-5 to TRBJ1-5; TRBD1 is a possible D gene (6 bases). The CDR3 contains 15 residues. CDR1 is SGHKS and CDR2 is YYEKEE in the germline V gene (reference sequence). Trimming cost V 2 bases and J 0 bases, with 9 bases left between them. The CDR3 nucleotides are TGTGCCAGCAGCTTTGCAGGGGCTAGCAATCAGCCCCAGCATTTT. This encodes CASSFAGASNQPQHF. Full variable domain (outside the CDR3, taken from reference TRBV5-5 and TRBJ1-5): DAGVTQSPTHLIKTRGQQVTLRCSPISGHKSVSWYQQVLGQGPQFIFQYYEKEERGRGNFPDRFSARQFPNYSSELNVNALLLGDSALYLCASSFAGASNQPQHFGDGTRLSIL.

This clone was counted between two and nine times. As DNA, the CDR3 is TGCGCCACCGGTGAGGGGGCTGGTGGCTACACCTTC. Amino acid sequence: CATGEGAGGYTF. The chain uses TRBV10-2 and TRBJ1-2; 7 nucleotides agree with TRBD1. After removal of 10 bases from V and 7 bases from J, the junction contained 9 bases not matched to a gene. Germline V gene lookup returns CDR1 WSHSY and CDR2 SAAADI. This CDR3 region has 12 residues.

This chain uses TRBV5-1 with TRBJ2-1, with D possibly TRBD1 on 6 matching bases. The CDR3 totals 13 residues. The germline CDR1 and CDR2 sequences are SGHRS and YFSETQ. V gave up 0 bases and J gave up 6 bases, with 7 bases separating them. In DNA, the CDR3 is TGCGCCAGCAGCTTGGTACAGGGCAATGAGCAGTTCTTC. Amino acids: CASSLVQGNEQFF.

The chain employs TRBV5-1 and TRBJ2-7; possible D gene TRBD1, 6 bases. This CDR3 comprises 16 residues. The germline CDR1 and CDR2 sequences are SGHRS and YFSETQ. Between the trimmed V and J ends, which lost 2 bases and 2 bases, there was a span of 17 bases. CDR3 protein: CASSFMDSRPTYEQYF. CDR3 bases: TGCGCCAGCAGCTTTATGGACAGTCGCCCCACCTACGAGCAGTACTTC.

The V gene is TRBV2, the J gene TRBJ2-5, with TRBD1 matching 10 bases. The V and J ends lost 7 bases and 2 bases, in that order; junction bases with no gene match: 16. The CDR3 sequence is 18 residues long. The germline gives CDR1 SNHLY, CDR2 FYNNEI. CDR3 coding DNA: TGTGCCAGCAATACCCCCGGGACAGGGGTACTGGGGCAAGAGACCCAGTACTTC. Amino acid sequence: CASNTPGTGVLGQETQYF.